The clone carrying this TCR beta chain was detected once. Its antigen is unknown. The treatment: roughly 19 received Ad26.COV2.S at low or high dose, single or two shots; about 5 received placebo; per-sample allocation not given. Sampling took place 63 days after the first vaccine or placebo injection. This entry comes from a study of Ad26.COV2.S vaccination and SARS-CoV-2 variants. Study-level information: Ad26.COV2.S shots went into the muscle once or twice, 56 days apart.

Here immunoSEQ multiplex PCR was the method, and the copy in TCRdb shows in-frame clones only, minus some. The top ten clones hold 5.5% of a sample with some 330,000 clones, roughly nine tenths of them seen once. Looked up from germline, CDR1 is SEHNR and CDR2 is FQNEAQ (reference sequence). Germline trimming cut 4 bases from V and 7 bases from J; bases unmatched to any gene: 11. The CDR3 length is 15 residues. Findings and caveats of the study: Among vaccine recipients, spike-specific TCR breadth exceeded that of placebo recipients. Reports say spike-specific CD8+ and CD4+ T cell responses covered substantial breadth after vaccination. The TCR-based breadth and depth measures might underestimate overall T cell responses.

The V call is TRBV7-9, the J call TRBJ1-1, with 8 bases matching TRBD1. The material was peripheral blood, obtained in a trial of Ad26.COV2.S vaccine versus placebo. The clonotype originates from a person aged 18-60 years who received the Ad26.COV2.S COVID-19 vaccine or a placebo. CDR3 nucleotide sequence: TGTGCCAGCAGCTCAATCAGGGGGCAGGGGGATGAAGCTTTCTTT. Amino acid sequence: CASSSIRGQGDEAFF.